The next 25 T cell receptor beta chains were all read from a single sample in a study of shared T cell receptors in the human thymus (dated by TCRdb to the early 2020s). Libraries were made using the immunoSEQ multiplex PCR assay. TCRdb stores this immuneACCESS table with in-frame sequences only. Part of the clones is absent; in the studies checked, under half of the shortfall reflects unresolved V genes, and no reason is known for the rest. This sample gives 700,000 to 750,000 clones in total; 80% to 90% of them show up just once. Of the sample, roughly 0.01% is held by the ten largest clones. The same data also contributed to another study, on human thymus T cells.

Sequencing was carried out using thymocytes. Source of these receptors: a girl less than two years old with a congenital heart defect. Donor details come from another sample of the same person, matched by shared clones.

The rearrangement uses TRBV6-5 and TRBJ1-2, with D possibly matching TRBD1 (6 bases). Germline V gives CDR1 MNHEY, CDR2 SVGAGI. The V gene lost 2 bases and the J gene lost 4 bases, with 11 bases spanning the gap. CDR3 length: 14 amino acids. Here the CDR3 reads CASSYTRGSYGYTF. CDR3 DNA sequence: TGTGCCAGCAGTTACACCAGGGGAAGCTATGGCTACACCTTC.

The CDR3 DNA sequence: TGTGCCAGCAGTTTATGGCCAGGGGGAAATCAGCCCCAGCATTTT. It is translated as CASSLWPGGNQPQHF. The chain has TRBV27 and TRBJ1-5, with 7 bases that match TRBD1. The CDR3 loop spans 15 amino acids. Germline V gene data show CDR1 as MNHEY and CDR2 as SMNVEV (reference sequence). Trimming at V came to 1 base and at J to 4 bases, leaving 4 bases not matched to a gene.

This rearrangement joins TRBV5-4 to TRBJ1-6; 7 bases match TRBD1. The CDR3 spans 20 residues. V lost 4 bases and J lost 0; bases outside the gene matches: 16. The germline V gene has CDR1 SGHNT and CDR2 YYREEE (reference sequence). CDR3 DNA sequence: TGTGCCAGCAGCCGAGACAGGGACGATTGGGGAAGCTCCTATAATTCACCCCTCCACTTT. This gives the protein CASSRDRDDWGSSYNSPLHF.

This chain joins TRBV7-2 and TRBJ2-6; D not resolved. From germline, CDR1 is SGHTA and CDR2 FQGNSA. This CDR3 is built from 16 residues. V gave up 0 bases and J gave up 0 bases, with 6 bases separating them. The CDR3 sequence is CASSLARSSGANVLTF. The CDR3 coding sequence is TGTGCCAGCAGCTTAGCGCGATCCTCTGGGGCCAACGTCCTGACTTTC.

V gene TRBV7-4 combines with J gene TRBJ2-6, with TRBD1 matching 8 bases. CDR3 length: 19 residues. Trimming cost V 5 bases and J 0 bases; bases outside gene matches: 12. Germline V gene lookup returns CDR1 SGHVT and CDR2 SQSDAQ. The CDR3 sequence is CASSVYDQGAYSGANVLTF. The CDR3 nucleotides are TGTGCCAGCAGCGTTTACGATCAGGGGGCGTACTCTGGGGCCAACGTCCTGACTTTC.

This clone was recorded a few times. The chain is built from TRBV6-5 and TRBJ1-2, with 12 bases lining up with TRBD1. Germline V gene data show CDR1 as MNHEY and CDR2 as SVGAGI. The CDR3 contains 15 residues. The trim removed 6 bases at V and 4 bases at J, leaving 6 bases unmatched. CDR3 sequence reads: CASRGQGAVGYGYTF. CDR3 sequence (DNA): TGTGCCAGCAGGGGACAGGGGGCGGTGGGCTATGGCTACACCTTC.

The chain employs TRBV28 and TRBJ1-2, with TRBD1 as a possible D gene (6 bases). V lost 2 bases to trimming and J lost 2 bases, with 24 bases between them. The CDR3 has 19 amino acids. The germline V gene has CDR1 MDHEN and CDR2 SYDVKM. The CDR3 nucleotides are TGTGCCAGCAGTTTAGTACCTCGAGGACAGCAGACCGAGAACTATGGCTACACCTTC. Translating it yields CASSLVPRGQQTENYGYTF.

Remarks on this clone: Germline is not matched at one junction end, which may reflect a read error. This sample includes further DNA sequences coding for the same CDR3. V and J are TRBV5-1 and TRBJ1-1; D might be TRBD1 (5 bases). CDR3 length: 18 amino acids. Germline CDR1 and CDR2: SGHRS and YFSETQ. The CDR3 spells CASTLRQRASDRDTEAFF. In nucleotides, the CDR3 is TGCGCCAGCACGTTGCGACAGCGGGCCTCGGATCGCGACACCGAAGCTTTCTTT.

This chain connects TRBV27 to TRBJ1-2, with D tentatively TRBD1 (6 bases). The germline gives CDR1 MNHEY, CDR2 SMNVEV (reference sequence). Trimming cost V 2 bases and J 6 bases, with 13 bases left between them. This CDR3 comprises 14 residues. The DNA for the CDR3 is TGTGCCAGCAGTTTAGTACAGGGCACGAATGGCTACACCTTC. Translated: CASSLVQGTNGYTF.

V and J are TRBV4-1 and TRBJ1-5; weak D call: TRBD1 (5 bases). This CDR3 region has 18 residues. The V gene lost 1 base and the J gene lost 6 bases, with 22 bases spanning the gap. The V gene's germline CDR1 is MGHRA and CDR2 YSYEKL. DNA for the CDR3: TGCGCCAGCAGCCAAGTCCCCGGGGGTTACCCGGGGATTCAGCCCCAGCATTTT. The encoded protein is CASSQVPGGYPGIQPQHF.

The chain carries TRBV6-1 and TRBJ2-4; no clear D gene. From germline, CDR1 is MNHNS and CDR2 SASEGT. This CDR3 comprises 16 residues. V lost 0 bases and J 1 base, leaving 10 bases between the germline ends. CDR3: CASSEALKEAKNIQYF. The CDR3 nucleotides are TGTGCCAGCAGTGAAGCCCTCAAGGAGGCCAAAAACATTCAGTACTTC.

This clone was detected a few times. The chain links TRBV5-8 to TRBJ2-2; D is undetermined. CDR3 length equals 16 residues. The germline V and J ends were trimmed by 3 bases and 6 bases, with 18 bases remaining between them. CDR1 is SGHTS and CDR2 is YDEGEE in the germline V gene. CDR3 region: CASSSAGGPTSGELFF. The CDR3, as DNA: TGTGCCAGCAGCTCCGCCGGTGGGCCCACTTCCGGGGAGCTGTTTTTT.

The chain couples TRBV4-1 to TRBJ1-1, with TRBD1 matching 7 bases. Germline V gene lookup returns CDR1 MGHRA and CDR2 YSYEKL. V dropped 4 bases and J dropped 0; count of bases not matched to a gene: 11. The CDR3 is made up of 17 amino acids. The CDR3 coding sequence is TGCGCCAGCAGCCTCGAGGGGGCGACAATAATGAACACTGAAGCTTTCTTT. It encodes CASSLEGATIMNTEAFF.

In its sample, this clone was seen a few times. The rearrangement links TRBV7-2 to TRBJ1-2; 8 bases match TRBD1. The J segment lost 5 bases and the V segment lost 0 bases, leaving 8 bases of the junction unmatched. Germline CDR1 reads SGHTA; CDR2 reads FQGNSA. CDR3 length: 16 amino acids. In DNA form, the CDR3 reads TGTGCCAGCAGCTTAGCCCCCGGGACAGGTTTATATGGCTACACCTTC. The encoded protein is CASSLAPGTGLYGYTF.

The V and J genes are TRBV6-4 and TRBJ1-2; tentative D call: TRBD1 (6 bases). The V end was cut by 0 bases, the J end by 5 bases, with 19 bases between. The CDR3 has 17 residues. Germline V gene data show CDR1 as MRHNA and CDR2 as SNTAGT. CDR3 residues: CASSDSSGQPGPYGYTF. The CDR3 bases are TGTGCCAGCAGTGACTCGAGCGGACAGCCGGGGCCGTATGGCTACACCTTC.

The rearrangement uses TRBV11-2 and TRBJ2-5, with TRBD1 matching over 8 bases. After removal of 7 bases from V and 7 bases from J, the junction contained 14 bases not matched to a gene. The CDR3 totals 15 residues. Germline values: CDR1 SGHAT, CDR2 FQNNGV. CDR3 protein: CASNHARGQRVTQYF. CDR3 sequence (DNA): TGTGCCAGCAACCATGCCAGGGGGCAAAGAGTGACCCAGTACTTC. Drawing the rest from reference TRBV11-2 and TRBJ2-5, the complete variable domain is EAGVAQSPRYKIIEKRQSVAFWCNPISGHATLYWYQQILGQGPKLLIQFQNNGVVDDSQLPKDRFSAERLKGVDSTLKIQPAKLEDSAVYLCASNHARGQRVTQYFGPGTRLLVL.

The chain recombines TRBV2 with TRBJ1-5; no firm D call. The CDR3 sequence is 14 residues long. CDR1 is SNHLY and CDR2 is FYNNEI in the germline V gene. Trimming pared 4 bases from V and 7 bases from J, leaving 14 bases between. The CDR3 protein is CASSGNGISQPQHF. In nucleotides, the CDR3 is TGTGCCAGCAGTGGGAACGGGATAAGCCAGCCCCAGCATTTT.

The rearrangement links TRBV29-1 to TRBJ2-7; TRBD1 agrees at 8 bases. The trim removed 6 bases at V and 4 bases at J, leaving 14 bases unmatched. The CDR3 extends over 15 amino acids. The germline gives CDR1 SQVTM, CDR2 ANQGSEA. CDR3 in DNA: TGCAGCGTCCGGATTGGACAGGGCCCACTTTACGAGCAGTACTTC. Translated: CSVRIGQGPLYEQYF.

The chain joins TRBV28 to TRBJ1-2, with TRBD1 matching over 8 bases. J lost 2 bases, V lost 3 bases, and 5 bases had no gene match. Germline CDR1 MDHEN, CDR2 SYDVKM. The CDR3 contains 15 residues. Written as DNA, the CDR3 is TGTGCCAGCAGTTTTGTGGCAGGGGGCAACTATGGCTACACCTTC. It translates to CASSFVAGGNYGYTF.

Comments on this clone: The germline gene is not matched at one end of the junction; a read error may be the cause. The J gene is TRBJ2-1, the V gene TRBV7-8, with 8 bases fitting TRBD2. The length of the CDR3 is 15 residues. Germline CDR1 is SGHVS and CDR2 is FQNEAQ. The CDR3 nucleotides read TGTGCCAGCAGCTTAGGGGGTTGGCGGGGGGATGATCAGTTCTTC. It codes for CASSLGGWRGDDQFF.

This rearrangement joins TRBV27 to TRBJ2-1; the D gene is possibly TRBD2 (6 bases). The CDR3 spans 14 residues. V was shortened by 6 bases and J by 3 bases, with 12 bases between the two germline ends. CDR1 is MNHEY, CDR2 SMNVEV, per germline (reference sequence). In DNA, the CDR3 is TGTGCCAGCAGCTCGGGACTGTTCTACAATGAGCAGTTCTTC. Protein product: CASSSGLFYNEQFF.

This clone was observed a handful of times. This chain's CDR3 is CASSPPVTGQGNSGNTIYF. The CDR3 nucleotides are TGTGCCAGCTCACCCCCAGTGACGGGACAGGGTAACTCTGGAAACACCATATATTTT. The V and J genes are TRBV18 and TRBJ1-3; 9 bases are shared with TRBD1. V dropped 3 bases and J dropped 0; count of bases not matched to a gene: 12. The length of the CDR3 is 19 residues. Germline values: CDR1 KGHSH, CDR2 LQKENI.

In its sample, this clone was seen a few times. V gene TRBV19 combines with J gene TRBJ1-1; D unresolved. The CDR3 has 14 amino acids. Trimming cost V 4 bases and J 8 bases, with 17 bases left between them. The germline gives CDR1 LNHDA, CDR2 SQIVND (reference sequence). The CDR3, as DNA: TGTGCCAGTAGTACCCGGCCCCCCTCGGAGGAAGCTTTCTTT. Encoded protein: CASSTRPPSEEAFF. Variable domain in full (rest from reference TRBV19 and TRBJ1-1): DGGITQSPKYLFRKEGQNVTLSCEQNLNHDAMYWYRQDPGQGLRLIYYSQIVNDFQKGDIAEGYSVSREKKESFPLTVTSAQKNPTAFYLCASSTRPPSEEAFFGQGTRLTVV.

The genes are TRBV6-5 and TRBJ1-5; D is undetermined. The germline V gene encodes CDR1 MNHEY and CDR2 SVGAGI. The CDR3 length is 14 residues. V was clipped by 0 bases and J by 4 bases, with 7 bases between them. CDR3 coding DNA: TGTGCCAGCAGTTACTCCCCTCTTAATCAGCCCCAGCATTTT. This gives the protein CASSYSPLNQPQHF.

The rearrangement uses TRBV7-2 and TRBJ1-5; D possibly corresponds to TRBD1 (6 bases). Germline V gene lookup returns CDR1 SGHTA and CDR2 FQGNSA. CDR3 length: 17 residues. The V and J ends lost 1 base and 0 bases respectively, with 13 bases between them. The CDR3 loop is CASSLDQQGDSNQPQHF. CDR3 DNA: TGTGCCAGCAGCTTAGACCAACAGGGAGATAGCAATCAGCCCCAGCATTTT.